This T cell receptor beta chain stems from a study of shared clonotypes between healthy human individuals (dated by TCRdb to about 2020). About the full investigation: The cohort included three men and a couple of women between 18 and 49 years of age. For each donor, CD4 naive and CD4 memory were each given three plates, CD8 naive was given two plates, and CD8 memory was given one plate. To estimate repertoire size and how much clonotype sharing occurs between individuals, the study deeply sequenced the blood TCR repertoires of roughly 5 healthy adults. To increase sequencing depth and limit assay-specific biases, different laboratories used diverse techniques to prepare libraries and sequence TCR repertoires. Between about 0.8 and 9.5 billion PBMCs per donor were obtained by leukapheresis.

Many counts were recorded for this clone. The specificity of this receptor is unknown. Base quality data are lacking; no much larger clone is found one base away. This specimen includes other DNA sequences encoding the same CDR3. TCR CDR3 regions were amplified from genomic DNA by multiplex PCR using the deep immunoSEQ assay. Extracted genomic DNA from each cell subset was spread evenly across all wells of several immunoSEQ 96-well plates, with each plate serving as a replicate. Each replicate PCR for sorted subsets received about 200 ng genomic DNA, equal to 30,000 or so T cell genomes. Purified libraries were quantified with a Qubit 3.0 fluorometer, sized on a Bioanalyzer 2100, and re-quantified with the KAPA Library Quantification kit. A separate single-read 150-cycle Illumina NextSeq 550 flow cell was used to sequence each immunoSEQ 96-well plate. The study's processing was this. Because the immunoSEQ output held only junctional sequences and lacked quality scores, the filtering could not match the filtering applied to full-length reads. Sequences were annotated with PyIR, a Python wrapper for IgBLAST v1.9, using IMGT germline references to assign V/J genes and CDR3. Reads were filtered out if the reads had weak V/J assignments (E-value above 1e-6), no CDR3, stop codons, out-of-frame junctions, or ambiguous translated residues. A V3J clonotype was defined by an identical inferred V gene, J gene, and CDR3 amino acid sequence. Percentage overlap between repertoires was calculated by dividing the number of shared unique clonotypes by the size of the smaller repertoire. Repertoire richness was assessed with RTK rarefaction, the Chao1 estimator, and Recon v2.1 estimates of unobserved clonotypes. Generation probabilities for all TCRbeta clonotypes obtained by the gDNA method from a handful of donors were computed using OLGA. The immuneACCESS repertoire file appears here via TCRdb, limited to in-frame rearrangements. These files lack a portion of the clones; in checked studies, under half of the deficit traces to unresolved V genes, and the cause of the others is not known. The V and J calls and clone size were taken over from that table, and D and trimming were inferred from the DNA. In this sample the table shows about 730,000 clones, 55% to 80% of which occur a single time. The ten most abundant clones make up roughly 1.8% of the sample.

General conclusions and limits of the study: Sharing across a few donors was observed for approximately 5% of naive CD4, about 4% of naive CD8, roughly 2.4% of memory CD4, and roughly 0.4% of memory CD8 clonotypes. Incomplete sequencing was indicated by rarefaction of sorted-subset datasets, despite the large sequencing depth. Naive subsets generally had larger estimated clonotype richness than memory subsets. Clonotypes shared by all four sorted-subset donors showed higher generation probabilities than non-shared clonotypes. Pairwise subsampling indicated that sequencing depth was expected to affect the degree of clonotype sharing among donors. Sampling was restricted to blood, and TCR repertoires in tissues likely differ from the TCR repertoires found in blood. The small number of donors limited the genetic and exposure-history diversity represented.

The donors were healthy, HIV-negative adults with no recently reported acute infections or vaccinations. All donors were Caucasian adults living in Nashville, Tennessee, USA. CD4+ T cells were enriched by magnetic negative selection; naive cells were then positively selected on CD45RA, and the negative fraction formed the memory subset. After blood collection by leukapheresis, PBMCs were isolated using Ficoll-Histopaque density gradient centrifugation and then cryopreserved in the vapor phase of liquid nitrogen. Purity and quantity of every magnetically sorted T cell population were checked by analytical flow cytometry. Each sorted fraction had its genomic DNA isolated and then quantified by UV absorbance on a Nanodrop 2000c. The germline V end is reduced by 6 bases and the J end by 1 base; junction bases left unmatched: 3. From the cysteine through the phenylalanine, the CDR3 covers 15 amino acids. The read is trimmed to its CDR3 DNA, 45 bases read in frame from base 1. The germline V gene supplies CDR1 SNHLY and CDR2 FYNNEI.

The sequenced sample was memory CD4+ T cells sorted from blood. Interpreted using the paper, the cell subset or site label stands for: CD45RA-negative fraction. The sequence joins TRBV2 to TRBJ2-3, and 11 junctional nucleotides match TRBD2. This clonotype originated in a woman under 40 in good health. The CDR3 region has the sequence CASRLLAGGTDTQYF. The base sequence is TGTGCCAGCAGGTTACTAGCGGGGGGCACAGATACGCAGTATTTT.